The source of this T cell receptor beta chain is a study of cytomegalovirus exposure and HLA in healthy donors. Use of 60 Vbeta and 13 Jbeta primers characterized the PCR. The assay was immunoSEQ multiplex PCR, and TCRdb's table has in-frame clones only and misses some. This sample contains about 110,000 clones. V lost 6 bases to trimming and J lost 4 bases, with 19 bases between them. From germline, CDR1 is SEHNR and CDR2 FQNEAQ (reference sequence). The CDR3 is made up of 16 amino acids. Comment on this clone: Its matching antigen is unknown.

Study results and limitations: A list of more than 150 TCR beta chains associated with cytomegalovirus was given. Confirmation was obtained in vitro that a few CMV-associated chains are specific for CMV antigens. Only CMV serostatus was available as immune exposure information.

The study sampled nominally healthy donors, though unrecorded immune exposures were likely. This TCR came from a man aged 40-55 years in good health and CMV-seropositive. The sequencing input was PBMCs. The V and J genes are TRBV7-9 and TRBJ2-1, with no clear D. The CDR3 sequence: CASRHSDSLFYNEQFF. The CDR3 nucleotides read TGTGCCAGCAGGCACAGTGATTCCTTGTTTTACAATGAGCAGTTCTTC.